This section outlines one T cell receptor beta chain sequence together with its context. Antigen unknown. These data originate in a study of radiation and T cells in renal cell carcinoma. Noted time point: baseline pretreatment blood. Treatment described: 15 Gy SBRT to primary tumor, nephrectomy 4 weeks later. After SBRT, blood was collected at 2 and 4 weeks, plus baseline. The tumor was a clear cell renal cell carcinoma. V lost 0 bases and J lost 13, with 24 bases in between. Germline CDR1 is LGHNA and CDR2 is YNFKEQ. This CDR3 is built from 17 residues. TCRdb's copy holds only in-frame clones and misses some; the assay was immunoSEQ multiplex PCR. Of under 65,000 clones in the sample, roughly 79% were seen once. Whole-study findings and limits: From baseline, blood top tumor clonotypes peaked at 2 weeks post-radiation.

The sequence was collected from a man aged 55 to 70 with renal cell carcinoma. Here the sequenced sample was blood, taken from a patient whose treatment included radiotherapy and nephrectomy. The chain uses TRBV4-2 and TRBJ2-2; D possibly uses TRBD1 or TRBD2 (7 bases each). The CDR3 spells CASSQDPQGGSSVVLFF. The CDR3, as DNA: TGTGCCAGCAGCCAAGACCCCCAGGGGGGGTCCAGTGTAGTGCTGTTTTTT.